Following are 9 T cell receptor beta chains from one sample sequenced in a study of technical replicates of blood from a few donors. Clones were sequenced by immunoSEQ multiplex PCR, and TCRdb holds only the in-frame ones, with some missing. The top ten hold around 3.6% of the sample, which has tens of thousands of clones, roughly 91% seen once. Material: PBMCs. The receptors were sampled from a human donor in good health. Some clones in this sample may be carry-over from other donors' samples.

The chain combines TRBV9 with TRBJ1-2; 9 positions match TRBD1. The V gene end was trimmed by 1 base and the J gene end by 7 bases; junction bases not matched to a gene: 11. The CDR3 runs 16 residues. Germline values: CDR1 SGDLS, CDR2 YYNGEE. CDR3 DNA sequence: TGTGCCAGCAGCGTAACCCCGGGACAGGGAGCTGCTGGCTACACCTTC. This encodes CASSVTPGQGAAGYTF.

The J gene is TRBJ1-2, the V gene TRBV10-3, with TRBD1 matching over 11 bases. The CDR3 extends over 13 amino acids. CDR1 is ENHRY, CDR2 SYGVKD, per germline. V shed 6 bases and J 3 bases; nucleotides not matched to a gene: 0. CDR3 loop: CAIRGQGDYGYTF. For the CDR3, the DNA is TGTGCCATCAGGGGACAGGGGGACTATGGCTACACCTTC.

The chain links TRBV18 to TRBJ2-3, with D possibly TRBD2 on 6 matching bases. CDR1 KGHSH and CDR2 LQKENI come from the germline V gene. The V end was cut by 3 bases, the J end by 3 bases, with 13 bases between. This CDR3 region has 15 residues. CDR3 in DNA: TGTGCCAGCTCACCTGACTACGGAGGGACAGATACGCAGTATTTT. Residues: CASSPDYGGTDTQYF.

This clone was counted ten times or more. This chain uses TRBV2 with TRBJ1-2; D possibly corresponds to TRBD1 (5 bases). The CDR3 spans 14 residues. V was trimmed by 10 bases and J by 0 bases, leaving 15 bases between them. From germline, CDR1 is SNHLY and CDR2 FYNNEI. The DNA of the CDR3 is TGTGCCACCAAACAGGAGATAACTAACTATGGCTACACCTTC. This encodes CATKQEITNYGYTF.

The chain has TRBV19 and TRBJ1-6, with D possibly matching TRBD1 (5 bases). V dropped 5 bases and J dropped 2 bases, with 13 bases sitting between them. Germline CDR1 and CDR2: LNHDA and SQIVND (reference sequence). The CDR3 is 16 residues long. The CDR3 region has the DNA TGTGCCAGTAGTTCTAACAGGTTCACCTATAATTCACCCCTCCACTTT. Encoded protein: CASSSNRFTYNSPLHF.

The chain is built from TRBV30 and TRBJ1-2, with D unclear. Germline CDR1 is GTSNPN and CDR2 is SVGIG (reference sequence). V lost 4 bases to trimming and J lost 6 bases, with 12 bases between them. CDR3 length: 12 amino acids. CDR3: CAWTHGINGYTF. The CDR3 nucleotides are TGTGCCTGGACCCACGGGATTAATGGCTACACCTTC.

Only a few counts were recorded for this clone. The chain links TRBV27 to TRBJ2-7, with 7 bases lining up with TRBD2. Germline loops: CDR1 MNHEY, CDR2 SMNVEV (reference sequence). The V and J ends lost 11 bases and 4 bases, in that order; junction bases with no gene match: 17. The CDR3 is made up of 15 amino acids. The CDR3: CAGETQASGNYEQYF. CDR3 coding DNA: TGTGCCGGAGAGACTCAGGCTAGCGGAAATTACGAGCAGTACTTC.

In DNA, the CDR3 is TGTGCCAGCAGCACGGTGCAGGGTAGAACCGGGGAGCTGTTTTTT. Protein product: CASSTVQGRTGELFF. This chain connects TRBV6-5 to TRBJ2-2; a weak D match, TRBD1 (5 bases). The CDR3 consists of 15 residues. The germline CDR1 and CDR2 sequences are MNHEY and SVGAGI. V shed 6 bases and J shed 5 bases, with 16 bases lying between them.

This clone was picked up one time. Relative to the germline gene, one junction end is altered; a read error may explain this. The chain uses TRBV18 and TRBJ2-3, with 12 bases matching TRBD2. Germline V lookup: CDR1 KGHSH, CDR2 LQKENI. The CDR3 has 18 residues. The CDR3 loop is CASSPLAGGSLGTDTQYF. CDR3 bases: TGTGCCAGCTCGCCACTAGCGGGAGGATCGTTGGGCACAGATACGCAGTATTTT. Supplemented by reference TRBV18 and TRBJ2-3, the full variable domain reads NAGVMQNPRHLVRRRGQEARLRCSPMKGHSHVYWYRQLPEEGLKFMVYLQKENIIDESGMPKERFSAEFPKEGPSILRIQQVVRGDSAAYFCASSPLAGGSLGTDTQYFGPGTRLTVL.